Below, 17 T cell receptor beta chains from the same sample are listed, as sequenced in a study of cytomegalovirus exposure and HLA in healthy donors. The PCR was carried out with 60 Vbeta primers and 13 Jbeta primers. Generated by immunoSEQ multiplex PCR, the TCRdb table keeps only in-frame clones and is missing some. The profile shows 50,000 to 60,000 clones, over 60% of them singletons. Material for sequencing was PBMCs. These receptor sequences come from a woman aged 40 to 50 in good health and CMV-seropositive.

This clone has more than one count but fewer than ten. V is TRBV9 and J is TRBJ1-4; TRBD1 agrees at 7 bases. Germline CDR1 is SGDLS and CDR2 is YYNGEE. This CDR3 is built from 15 residues. With 0 bases clipped from V and 5 bases from J, the junction kept 4 bases outside the gene matches. CDR3 protein: CASSVGTGRNEKLFF. The CDR3 DNA is TGTGCCAGCAGCGTAGGGACAGGACGAAATGAAAAACTGTTTTTT.

J is TRBJ2-5 and V is TRBV5-8, with 14 bases lining up with TRBD2. CDR1 is SGHTS and CDR2 is YDEGEE in the germline V gene. The CDR3 contains 17 residues. Trimming took 4 bases from V and 5 from J; bases not matched to a gene: 10. The CDR3 DNA is TGTGCCAGCAGCAACGGACTAGCGGGGGGTGTTGCTGAGACCCAGTACTTC. The encoded protein is CASSNGLAGGVAETQYF.

V and J are TRBV5-6 and TRBJ2-7; 7 nucleotides align to TRBD1. The CDR3 is made up of 13 amino acids. The trim removed 1 base at V and 3 bases at J, leaving 1 base unmatched. Germline-derived CDR1 and CDR2 are SGHDT and YYEEEE. CDR3 bases: TGTGCCAGCAGCTTGTGGGACAGCTACGAGCAGTACTTC. Protein sequence: CASSLWDSYEQYF.

The rearrangement uses TRBV7-2 and TRBJ2-1; TRBD1 might be the D (5 bases). Germline assignment: CDR1 SGHTA and CDR2 FQGNSA. V gave up 5 bases and J gave up 8 bases, with 16 bases separating them. The CDR3 is 14 residues long. CDR3 in DNA: TGTGCCAGCAGCGTCACCCGTAGGGGTGATGAGCAGTTCTTC. Protein sequence: CASSVTRRGDEQFF.

The chain has TRBV30 and TRBJ1-3; possibly TRBD1 for D (5 bases). Deletions cut 0 bases from V and 0 bases from J, with 12 bases between. The CDR3 extends over 16 amino acids. Germline CDR1 is GTSNPN and CDR2 is SVGIG (reference sequence). CDR3 residues: CAWSVGAHNSGNTIYF. The CDR3 DNA reads TGTGCCTGGAGTGTTGGGGCCCACAACTCTGGAAACACCATATATTTT.

The CDR3 DNA is TGTGCCACCAGCAGAAGCGGGGGGCCGGGTGAGCAGTTCTTC. Translated: CATSRSGGPGEQFF. J is TRBJ2-1 and V is TRBV15; 9 bases fit TRBD2. With V trimmed by 2 bases and J by 9 bases, 5 bases remained unmatched. CDR3 length: 14 amino acids. Germline assignment: CDR1 LNHNV and CDR2 YYDKDF (reference sequence).

The chain has TRBV6-1 and TRBJ1-6; 8 bases map to TRBD1. The V segment lost 4 bases and the J segment 9 bases; nucleotides outside the gene matches: 8. Germline CDR1 MNHNS, CDR2 SASEGT. CDR3 size: 15 residues. CDR3: CASSASGTGFSPLHF. The CDR3 DNA sequence: TGTGCCAGCAGTGCTTCCGGGACAGGTTTTTCACCCCTCCACTTT.

V gene TRBV7-2 combines with J gene TRBJ2-2; the match to TRBD1 covers 12 bases. From germline, CDR1 is SGHTA and CDR2 FQGNSA. This CDR3 is built from 14 residues. J was trimmed by 6 bases and V by 5 bases; bases with no gene match: 1. DNA for the CDR3: TGTGCCAGCAGCCGGGACAGGGGGCCCGGGGAGCTGTTTTTT. Its translation is CASSRDRGPGELFF.

The chain is built from TRBV7-6 and TRBJ1-1, with TRBD1 identical over 8 bases. The CDR3 totals 11 residues. Trimming cost V 5 bases and J 11 bases; bases outside gene matches: 4. Germline V CDR1 and CDR2: SGHVS, FNYEAQ. The CDR3 sequence is CASSQGARAFF. CDR3 sequence (DNA): TGTGCCAGCAGCCAGGGGGCGCGGGCTTTCTTT.

The chain uses TRBV6-1 and TRBJ2-7; D uncertain. Trimming cost V 0 bases and J 3 bases, with 9 bases left between them. CDR1 and CDR2 (germline): MNHNS, SASEGT. The CDR3 length is 14 residues. This CDR3 reads CASSEAPTLYEQYF. DNA of the CDR3: TGTGCCAGCAGTGAAGCCCCTACCCTCTACGAGCAGTACTTC.

This clone was seen more than once but under ten times. This chain joins TRBV5-1 and TRBJ2-7; tentatively, D is TRBD1 (6 bases). CDR1 SGHRS and CDR2 YFSETQ come from the germline V gene. V was pared by 6 bases and J by 4 bases, with 8 bases between. The CDR3 is 11 residues long. The CDR3 sequence: CASTGQYEQYF. The CDR3 coding sequence is TGCGCCAGCACTGGACAGTACGAGCAGTACTTC.

This clone was counted between two and nine times. This chain links TRBV19 with TRBJ1-5; possibly TRBD1 for D (5 bases). The CDR3 loop spans 12 amino acids. V lost 6 bases and J lost 9, with 12 bases in between. From germline, CDR1 is LNHDA and CDR2 SQIVND (reference sequence). The CDR3: CASRSGGGPQHF. For the CDR3, the DNA is TGTGCCAGTAGGAGTGGGGGAGGGCCCCAGCATTTT.

The rearrangement joins TRBV4-1 to TRBJ2-7; 10 bases are shared with TRBD1. This CDR3 contains 15 residues. Germline V gene sequence: CDR1 MGHRA, CDR2 YSYEKL. Germline trimming cut 3 bases from V and 3 bases from J; bases unmatched to any gene: 5. CDR3 in DNA: TGCGCCAGCAGCCAGGGGACAGGGGAAAGCTACGAGCAGTACTTC. Translation: CASSQGTGESYEQYF.

The chain is built from TRBV5-1 and TRBJ1-2; 7 bases match TRBD1. Germline CDR1 reads SGHRS; CDR2 reads YFSETQ. The CDR3 contains 15 residues. The V segment lost 2 bases and the J segment 0 bases; nucleotides outside the gene matches: 4. Here the CDR3 DNA reads TGCGCCAGCAGCTTTGACCAGGGGGCTAACTATGGCTACACCTTC. Its protein product is CASSFDQGANYGYTF. The variable domain in full, completed from reference TRBV5-1 and TRBJ1-2, reads KAGVTQTPRYLIKTRGQQVTLSCSPISGHRSVSWYQQTPGQGLQFLFEYFSETQRNKGNFPGRFSGRQFSNSRSEMNVSTLELGDSALYLCASSFDQGANYGYTFGSGTRLTVV.

This sequence joins TRBV7-2 and TRBJ2-2; maybe TRBD1 (6 bases). The V end was cut by 6 bases, the J end by 2 bases, with 13 bases between. CDR1 and CDR2 (germline): SGHTA, FQGNSA. The CDR3 covers 15 residues. In nucleotides, the CDR3 is TGTGCCAGCAGATCTGGACAGACAAACACCGGGGAGCTGTTTTTT. Translation gives CASRSGQTNTGELFF.

This sequence joins TRBV7-2 and TRBJ2-3; D unclear. There are 16 residues in the CDR3. Trimming stripped 1 base from V and 0 bases from J, with 11 bases between. The germline V gene has CDR1 SGHTA and CDR2 FQGNSA. The CDR3 region is CASSLDLVGSTDTQYF. CDR3 in DNA: TGTGCCAGCAGCTTAGACCTAGTTGGCAGCACAGATACGCAGTATTTT.

This clone was seen only a few times. The chain uses TRBV19 and TRBJ1-4; 7 nucleotides match TRBD1. The CDR3 runs 14 residues. V shed 6 bases, J shed 8 bases, and the junction held 9 bases outside the gene matches. Germline-derived CDR1 and CDR2 are LNHDA and SQIVND (reference sequence). The CDR3 coding sequence is TGTGCCAGTAGCTCCGAGACAGGGTCGGAAAAACTGTTTTTT. Translating gives CASSSETGSEKLFF.